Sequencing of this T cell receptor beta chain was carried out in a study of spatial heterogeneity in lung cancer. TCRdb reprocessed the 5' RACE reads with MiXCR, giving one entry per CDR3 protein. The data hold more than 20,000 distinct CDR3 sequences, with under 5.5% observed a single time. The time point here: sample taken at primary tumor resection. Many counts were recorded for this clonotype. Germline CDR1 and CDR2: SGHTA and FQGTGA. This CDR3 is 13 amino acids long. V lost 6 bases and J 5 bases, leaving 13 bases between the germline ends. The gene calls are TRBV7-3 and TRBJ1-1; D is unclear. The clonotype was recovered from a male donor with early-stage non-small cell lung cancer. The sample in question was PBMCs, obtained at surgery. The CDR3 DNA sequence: TGTGCCAGCAGGAAAGACCTCCTTACTGAAGCTTTCTTT. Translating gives CASRKDLLTEAFF.